This paragraph reports one T cell receptor (beta chain). Antigen specificity is unknown. Primers for the PCR totalled 60 Vbeta and 13 Jbeta. Assay: immunoSEQ multiplex PCR; the TCRdb copy retains only in-frame clones and omits some. The sample yields fewer than 200,000 clones, around 90% seen once. This CDR3 is built from 15 residues. V was clipped by 5 bases and J by 10 bases; unmatched bases: 10. Germline CDR1 is MDHEN and CDR2 is SYDVKM. This sample stems from a study of cytomegalovirus exposure and HLA in healthy donors. Study-level points and caveats: The study designated 164 TCR beta chains cytomegalovirus-associated. Later, TCR association rates were found to vary by HLA locus, highest for DRB1 and lowest for HLA-C.

Specimen: PBMCs. This TCR was sampled from a boy aged 2 to 9 in good health and CMV-seronegative. This rearrangement joins TRBV28 to TRBJ2-1; 11 nucleotides agree with TRBD2. The CDR3 reads CASSNSGRVVEEQFF. The CDR3 region has the DNA TGTGCCAGCAGTAATAGCGGGAGGGTTGTAGAGGAGCAGTTCTTC. The variable domain in full, with the rest retrieved from reference TRBV28 and TRBJ2-1, is DVKVTQSSRYLVKRTGEKVFLECVQDMDHENMFWYRQDPGLGLRLIYFSYDVKMKEKGDIPEGYSVSREKKERFSLILESASTNQTSMYLCASSNSGRVVEEQFFGPGTRLTVL.